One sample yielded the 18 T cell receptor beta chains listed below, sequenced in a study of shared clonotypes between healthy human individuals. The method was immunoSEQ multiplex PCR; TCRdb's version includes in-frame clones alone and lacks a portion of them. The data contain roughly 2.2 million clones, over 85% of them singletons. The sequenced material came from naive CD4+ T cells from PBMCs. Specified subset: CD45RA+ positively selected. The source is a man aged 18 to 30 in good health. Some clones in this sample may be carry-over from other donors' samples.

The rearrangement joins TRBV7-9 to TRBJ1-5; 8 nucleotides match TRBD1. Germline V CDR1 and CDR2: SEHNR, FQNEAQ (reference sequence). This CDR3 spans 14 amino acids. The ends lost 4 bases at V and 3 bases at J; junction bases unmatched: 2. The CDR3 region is CASSSTGDNQPQHF. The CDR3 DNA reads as TGTGCCAGCAGCTCGACAGGGGACAATCAGCCCCAGCATTTT.

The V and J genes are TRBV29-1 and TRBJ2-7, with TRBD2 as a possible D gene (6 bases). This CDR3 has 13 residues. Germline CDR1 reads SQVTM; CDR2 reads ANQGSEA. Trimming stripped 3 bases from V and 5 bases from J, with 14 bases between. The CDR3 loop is CSVERDGGDEQYF. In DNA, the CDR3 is TGCAGCGTTGAGCGGGACGGTGGGGACGAGCAGTACTTC.

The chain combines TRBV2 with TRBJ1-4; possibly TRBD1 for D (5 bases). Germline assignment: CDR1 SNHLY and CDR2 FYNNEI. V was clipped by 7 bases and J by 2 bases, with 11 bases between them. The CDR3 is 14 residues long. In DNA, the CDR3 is TGTGCCAGCACGCAGGGTTACACTAATGAAAAACTGTTTTTT. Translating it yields CASTQGYTNEKLFF.

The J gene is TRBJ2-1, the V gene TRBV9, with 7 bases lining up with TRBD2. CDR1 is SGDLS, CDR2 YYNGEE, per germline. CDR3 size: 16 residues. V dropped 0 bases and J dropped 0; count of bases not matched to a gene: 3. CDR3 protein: CASSVGLAASYNEQFF. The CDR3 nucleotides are TGTGCCAGCAGCGTAGGGCTAGCGGCCTCCTACAATGAGCAGTTCTTC.

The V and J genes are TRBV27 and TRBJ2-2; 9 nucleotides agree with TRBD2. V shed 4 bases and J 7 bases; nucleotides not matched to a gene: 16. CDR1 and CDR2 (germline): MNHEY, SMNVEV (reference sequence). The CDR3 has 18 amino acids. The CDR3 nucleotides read TGTGCCAGCAGTTCTGCACTTAGCGGGAGTGGGTCGAGCGGGGAGCTGTTTTTT. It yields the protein CASSSALSGSGSSGELFF.

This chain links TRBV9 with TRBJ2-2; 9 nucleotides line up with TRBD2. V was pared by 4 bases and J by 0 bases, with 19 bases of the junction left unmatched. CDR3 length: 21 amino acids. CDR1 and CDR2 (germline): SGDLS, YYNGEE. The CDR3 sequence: CASSSRRDISSSGTNTGELFF. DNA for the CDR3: TGTGCCAGCAGCAGCCGTAGGGACATAAGCTCTAGCGGGACGAACACCGGGGAGCTGTTTTTT.

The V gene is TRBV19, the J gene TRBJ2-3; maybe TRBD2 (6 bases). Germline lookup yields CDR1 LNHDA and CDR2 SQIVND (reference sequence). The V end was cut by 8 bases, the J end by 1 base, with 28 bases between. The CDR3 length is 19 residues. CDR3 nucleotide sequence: TGTGCCAGTCGAAACCACCCCGGATCGGGGGAACACGGCACAGATACGCAGTATTTT. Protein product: CASRNHPGSGEHGTDTQYF.

For the CDR3, the DNA is TGTGCCAGCAGCCTCCCCTCCGGGAGCACAGATACGCAGTATTTT. This translates into CASSLPSGSTDTQYF. The genes are TRBV4-2 and TRBJ2-3, with D uncertain. The CDR3 contains 15 residues. The germline V gene encodes CDR1 LGHNA and CDR2 YNFKEQ. Trimming shortened V by 4 bases and J by 0 bases, and 11 bases separated the two germline ends.

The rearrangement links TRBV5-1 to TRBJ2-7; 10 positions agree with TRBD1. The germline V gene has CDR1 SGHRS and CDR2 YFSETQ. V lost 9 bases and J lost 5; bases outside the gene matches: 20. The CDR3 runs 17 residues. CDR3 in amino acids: CANPRTGGGPPTDEQYF. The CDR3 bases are TGCGCCAACCCAAGGACAGGGGGAGGTCCCCCCACGGACGAGCAGTACTTC.

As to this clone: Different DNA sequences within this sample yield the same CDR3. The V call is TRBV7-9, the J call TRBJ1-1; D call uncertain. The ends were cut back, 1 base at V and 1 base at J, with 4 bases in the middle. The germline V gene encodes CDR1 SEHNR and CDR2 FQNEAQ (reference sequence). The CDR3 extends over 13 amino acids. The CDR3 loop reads CASSLVGNTEAFF. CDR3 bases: TGTGCCAGCAGCTTAGTAGGGAACACTGAAGCTTTCTTT.

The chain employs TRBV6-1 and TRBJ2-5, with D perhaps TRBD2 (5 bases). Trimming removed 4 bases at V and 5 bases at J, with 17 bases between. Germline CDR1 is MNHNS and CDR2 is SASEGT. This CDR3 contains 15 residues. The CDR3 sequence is CASSVGRAGGETQYF. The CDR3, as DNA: TGTGCCAGCAGTGTTGGGCGTGCGGGCGGGGAGACCCAGTACTTC.

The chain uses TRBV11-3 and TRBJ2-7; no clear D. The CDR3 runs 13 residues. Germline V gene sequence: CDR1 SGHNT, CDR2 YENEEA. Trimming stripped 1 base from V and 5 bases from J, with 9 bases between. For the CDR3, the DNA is TGTGCCAGCAGCTTAGGCGAATTGGACGAGCAGTACTTC. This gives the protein CASSLGELDEQYF.

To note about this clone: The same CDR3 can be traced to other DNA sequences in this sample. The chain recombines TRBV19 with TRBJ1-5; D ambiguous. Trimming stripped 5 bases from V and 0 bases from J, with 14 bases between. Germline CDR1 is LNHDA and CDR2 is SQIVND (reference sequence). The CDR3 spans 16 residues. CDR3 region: CASSSSDGYSNQPQHF. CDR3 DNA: TGTGCCAGTAGTTCCTCGGACGGATATAGCAATCAGCCCCAGCATTTT.

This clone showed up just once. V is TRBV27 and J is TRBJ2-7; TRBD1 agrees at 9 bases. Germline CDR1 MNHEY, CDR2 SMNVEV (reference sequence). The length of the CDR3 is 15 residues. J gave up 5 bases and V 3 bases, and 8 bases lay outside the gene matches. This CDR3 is CASSFTGQGRDEQYF. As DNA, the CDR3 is TGTGCCAGCAGTTTCACCGGACAGGGGAGGGACGAGCAGTACTTC.

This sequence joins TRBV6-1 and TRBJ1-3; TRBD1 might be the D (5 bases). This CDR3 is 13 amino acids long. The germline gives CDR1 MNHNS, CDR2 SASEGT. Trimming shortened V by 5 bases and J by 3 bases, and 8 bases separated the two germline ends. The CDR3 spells CASSPGVGNTIYF. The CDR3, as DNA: TGTGCCAGCAGTCCGGGGGTTGGAAACACCATATATTTT.

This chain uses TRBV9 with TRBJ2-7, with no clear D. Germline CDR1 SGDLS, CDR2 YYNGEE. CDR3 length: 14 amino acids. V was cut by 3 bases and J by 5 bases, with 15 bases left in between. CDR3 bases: TGTGCCAGCAGCGCAGTTAGCCAGTCGGACGAGCAGTACTTC. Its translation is CASSAVSQSDEQYF.

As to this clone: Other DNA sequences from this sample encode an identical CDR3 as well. CDR3 bases: TGCGCCAGCAGCTTGGAAGGACCGTACAATGAGCAGTTCTTC. Amino acids: CASSLEGPYNEQFF. This sequence joins TRBV5-1 and TRBJ2-1; D not resolved. V was pared by 0 bases and J by 4 bases, with 8 bases between. CDR1 is SGHRS and CDR2 is YFSETQ in the germline V gene. The CDR3 length is 14 residues.

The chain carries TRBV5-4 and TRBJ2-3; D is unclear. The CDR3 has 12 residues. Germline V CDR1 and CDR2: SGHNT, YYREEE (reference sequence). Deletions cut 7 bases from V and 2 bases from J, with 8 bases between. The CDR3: CASGAVTDTQYF. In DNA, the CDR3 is TGTGCCAGCGGCGCTGTCACAGATACGCAGTATTTT.